One TCR beta chain is described in this entry. Its antigen remains unknown. The CDR3 consists of 11 residues. The V gene's germline CDR1 is MNHEY and CDR2 SVGAGI. Trimming took 4 bases from V and 7 from J, leaving 5 bases between them. The sample is drawn from a study of cytomegalovirus exposure and HLA in healthy donors. Points from the study as a whole: Sequencing artifact likely explains a cluster of highly shared sequence variants. Because they were indistinguishable, some V segments, including TRBV6-2 and TRBV6-3, were excluded.

The PCR had 60 Vbeta and 13 Jbeta primers. Original processing notes: Roughly 11 million shared chains were among the roughly 80 million unique TCR beta chains that a later analysis counted. Measured with immunoSEQ multiplex PCR; TCRdb has only the in-frame clones, and not every one. V and J calls and clone size come straight from that table; D and trimming were deduced from the DNA. This sample contains approximately 110,000 clones. This TCR was sampled from a man between 18 and 29 years old in good health and CMV-seronegative. Material for sequencing was PBMCs. This sequence joins TRBV6-5 and TRBJ2-1; D perhaps matches TRBD1 (5 bases). CDR3: CASSSGNEQFF. CDR3 nucleotide sequence: TGTGCCAGCAGTTCAGGGAATGAGCAGTTCTTC.